Each of the 2 T cell receptor beta chains below was sequenced from the same sample in a study of shared clonotypes between healthy human individuals. The repertoire was sequenced with immunoSEQ multiplex PCR; TCRdb's copy has only in-frame clones and lacks some. This sample yields hundreds of thousands of clones, of which around 73% are seen a single time; 1.5% to 2% belongs to the top ten. The source material was memory CD4+ T cells sorted from blood. The subset here: CD45RA-negative fraction. The origin of the receptors is a woman in her 30s in good health.

This sequence joins TRBV9 and TRBJ2-1, with 12 bases lining up with TRBD2. Germline assignment: CDR1 SGDLS and CDR2 YYNGEE. The CDR3 spans 17 residues. V lost 3 bases, J lost 2 bases, and 6 bases stayed unmatched. The CDR3 reads CASSGRGLAGTYNEQFF. The CDR3 nucleotides are TGTGCCAGCAGCGGACGAGGACTAGCGGGAACCTACAATGAGCAGTTCTTC.

The CDR3 loop reads CASSLSGVTGELFF. The CDR3, as DNA: TGTGCCAGCAGCTTATCAGGGGTAACCGGGGAGCTGTTTTTT. V gene TRBV7-2 combines with J gene TRBJ2-2; weak D call: TRBD1 (6 bases). Trimming took 2 bases from V and 5 from J, leaving 9 bases between them. The CDR3 has 14 amino acids. Looked up from germline, CDR1 is SGHTA and CDR2 is FQGNSA.